What follows is one TCR beta chain and its context. Its antigen remains unknown. The sample comes from a study of cytomegalovirus exposure and HLA in healthy donors. V was clipped by 6 bases and J by 1 base, with 18 bases between them. Germline V gene sequence: CDR1 MNHEY, CDR2 SMNVEV (reference sequence). The CDR3 runs 16 residues. Study-wide results and caveats: It was reported that the classifier diagnosed cytomegalovirus status with high specificity and sensitivity in both the original and validation cohorts.

Only in-frame clones appear in the TCRdb table, and some are missing; sequencing was by immunoSEQ multiplex PCR. The sample consists of under 200,000 clones, roughly 82% of them appearing once. This sequence joins TRBV27 and TRBJ1-1, with D possibly being TRBD1 (6 bases). This clonotype originated in a man between 18 and 35 years old in good health and CMV-seropositive. The sequencing sample was made of PBMCs. The CDR3 DNA reads as TGTGCCAGCAGAAATCTGCTCAGGGGTTCGAACACTGAAGCTTTCTTT. This gives the protein CASRNLLRGSNTEAFF.